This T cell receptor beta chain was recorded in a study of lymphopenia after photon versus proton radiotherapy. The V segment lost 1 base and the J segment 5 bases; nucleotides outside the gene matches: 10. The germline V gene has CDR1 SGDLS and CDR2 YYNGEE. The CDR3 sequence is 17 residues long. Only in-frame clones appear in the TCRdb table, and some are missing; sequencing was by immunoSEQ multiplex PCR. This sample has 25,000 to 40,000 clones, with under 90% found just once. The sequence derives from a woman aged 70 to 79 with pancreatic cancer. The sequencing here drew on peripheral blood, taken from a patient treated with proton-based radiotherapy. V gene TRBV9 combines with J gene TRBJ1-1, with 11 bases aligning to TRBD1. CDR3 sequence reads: CASSVRDRGWKTTEAFF. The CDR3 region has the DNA TGTGCCAGCAGCGTACGGGACAGGGGGTGGAAAACTACTGAAGCTTTCTTT. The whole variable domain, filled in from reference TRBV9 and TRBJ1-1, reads DSGVTQTPKHLITATGQRVTLRCSPRSGDLSVYWYQQSLDQGLQFLIQYYNGEERAKGNILERFSAQQFPDLHSELNLSSLELGDSALYFCASSVRDRGWKTTEAFFGQGTRLTVV.